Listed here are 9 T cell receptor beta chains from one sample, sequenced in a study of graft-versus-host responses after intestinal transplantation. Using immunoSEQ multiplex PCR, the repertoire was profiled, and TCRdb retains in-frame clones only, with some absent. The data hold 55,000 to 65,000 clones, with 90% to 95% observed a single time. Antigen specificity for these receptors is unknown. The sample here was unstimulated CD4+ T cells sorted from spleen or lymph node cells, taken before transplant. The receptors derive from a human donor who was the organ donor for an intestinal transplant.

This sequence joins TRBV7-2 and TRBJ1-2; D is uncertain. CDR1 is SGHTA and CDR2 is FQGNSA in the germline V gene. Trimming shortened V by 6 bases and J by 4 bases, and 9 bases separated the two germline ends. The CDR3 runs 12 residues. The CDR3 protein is CASRVLGYGYTF. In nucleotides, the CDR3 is TGTGCCAGCAGGGTATTAGGCTATGGCTACACCTTC.

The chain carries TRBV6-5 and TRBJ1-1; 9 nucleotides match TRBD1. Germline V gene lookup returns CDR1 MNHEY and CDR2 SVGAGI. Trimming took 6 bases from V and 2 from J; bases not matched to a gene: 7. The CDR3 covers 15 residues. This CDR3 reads CASRRTGVKNTEAFF. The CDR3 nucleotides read TGTGCCAGCAGGAGGACAGGGGTTAAAAACACTGAAGCTTTCTTT.

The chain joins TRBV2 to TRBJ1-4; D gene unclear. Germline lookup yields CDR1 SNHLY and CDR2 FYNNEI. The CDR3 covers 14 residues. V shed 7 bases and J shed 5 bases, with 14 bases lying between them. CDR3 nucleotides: TGTGCCAGCAAAGTGGGCCCTCTCAATGAAAAACTGTTTTTT. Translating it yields CASKVGPLNEKLFF.

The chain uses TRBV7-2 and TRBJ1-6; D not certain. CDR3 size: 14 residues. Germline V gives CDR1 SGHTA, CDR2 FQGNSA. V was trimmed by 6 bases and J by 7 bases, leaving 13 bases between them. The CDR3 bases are TGTGCCAGCAGACTTTTACCAAGGAATTCACCCCTCCACTTT. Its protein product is CASRLLPRNSPLHF.

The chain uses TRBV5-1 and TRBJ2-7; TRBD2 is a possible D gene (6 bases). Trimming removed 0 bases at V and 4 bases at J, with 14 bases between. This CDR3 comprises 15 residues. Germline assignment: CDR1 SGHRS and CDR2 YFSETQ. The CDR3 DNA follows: TGCGCCAGCAGCTTGGGGAGGGTTCAAGGATACGAGCAGTACTTC. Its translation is CASSLGRVQGYEQYF.

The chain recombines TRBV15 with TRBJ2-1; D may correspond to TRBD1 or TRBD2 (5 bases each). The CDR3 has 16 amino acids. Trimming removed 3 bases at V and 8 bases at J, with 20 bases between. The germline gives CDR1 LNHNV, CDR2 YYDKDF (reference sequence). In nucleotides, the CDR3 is TGTGCCACCAGCAGGGAAGGGGCGACGAGGGGCGATGAGCAGTTCTTC. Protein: CATSREGATRGDEQFF.

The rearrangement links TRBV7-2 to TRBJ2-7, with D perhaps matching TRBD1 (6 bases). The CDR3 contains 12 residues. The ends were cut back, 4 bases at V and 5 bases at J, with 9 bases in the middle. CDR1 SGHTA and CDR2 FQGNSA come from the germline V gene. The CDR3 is CASSYRDHEQYF. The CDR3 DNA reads TGTGCCAGCAGCTACAGGGACCACGAGCAGTACTTC.

CDR3 DNA sequence: TGTGCCAGCAGCCAAGGGAATGGCTACACCTTC. Translating it yields CASSQGNGYTF. The chain couples TRBV6-5 to TRBJ1-2; no reliable D call. V lost 6 bases to trimming and J lost 6 bases, with 8 bases between them. The germline V gene has CDR1 MNHEY and CDR2 SVGAGI. The CDR3 length is 11 residues.

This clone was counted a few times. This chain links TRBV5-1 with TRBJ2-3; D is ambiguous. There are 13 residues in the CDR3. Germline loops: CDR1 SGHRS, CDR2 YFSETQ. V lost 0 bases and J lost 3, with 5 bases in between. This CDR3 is CASSLDRTDTQYF. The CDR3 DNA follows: TGCGCCAGCAGCTTGGACCGTACAGATACGCAGTATTTT.